This entry is about one TCR beta chain. Looked up from germline, CDR1 is SEHNR and CDR2 is FQNEAQ (reference sequence). Trimming pared 5 bases from V and 6 bases from J, leaving 14 bases between. This CDR3 comprises 14 residues. An assay was performed, and its level was deep. Profiling relied on immunoSEQ multiplex PCR, and the TCRdb table lists in-frame clones only, not all of them. Seen here are about 2.1 million clones, 90% to 95% observed once, and the top ten hold around 1.7%. Naivety among CD8 cells was defined by CD45RO negativity and positive CCR7 selection, thereby excluding terminally differentiated effector memory CD45RA+ cells. The data were taken from a study of shared clonotypes between healthy human individuals.

This rearrangement joins TRBV7-9 to TRBJ1-5; tentative D call: TRBD1 (5 bases). The sample taken for sequencing was naive CD8+ T cells from PBMCs. The sequence was collected from a man between 18 and 29 years old in good health. Some clones in this sample may be carry-over from other donors' samples. CDR3 in DNA: TGTGCCAGCAGCCGCGGGGGTACCTCTCAGCCCCAGCATTTT. This translates into CASSRGGTSQPQHF. Combining the CDR3 with reference TRBV7-9 and TRBJ1-5 gives the whole variable domain DTGVSQNPRHKITKRGQNVTFRCDPISEHNRLYWYRQTLGQGPEFLTYFQNEAQLEKSRLLSDRFSAERPKGSFSTLEIQRTEQGDSAMYLCASSRGGTSQPQHFGDGTRLSIL.